A single sample is the source of the 18 T cell receptor beta chains below, sequenced in a study of CD8+ T cells in alopecia areata (dated by TCRdb to 2016 to 2019). This sample's time point label indicates: roughly 26 weeks on oral tofacitinib. The sample's treatment or condition label, in plain terms: oral pan-JAK inhibitor, 5-10 mg twice daily. Libraries were made using the immunoSEQ multiplex PCR assay. To provide template for TCR sequencing, every sample had RNA extracted and reverse transcribed into cDNA. TCRdb holds this immuneACCESS table with in-frame rearrangements only. Some clones are missing; in checked studies, unresolved V genes explain under half, and the rest has no known cause. Counted in this sample were 100,000 to 140,000 clones; 84% of them appeared once. The ten largest clonotypes hold around a quarter of the sample. The sequenced sample was CD8+ T cells sorted from blood, obtained at week 24, from a patient treated with tofacitinib. The receptors originated from a human donor with alopecia areata.

The rearrangement links TRBV13 to TRBJ2-3; tentatively, D is TRBD1 or TRBD2 (5 bases each). V was trimmed by 0 bases and J by 6 bases, leaving 16 bases between them. The CDR3 consists of 16 residues. The germline CDR1 and CDR2 sequences are PRHDT and FYEKMQ (reference sequence). The CDR3 coding sequence is TGTGCCAGCAGCTTAGGATGGAACAGGAGGCAGGATACGCAGTATTTT. Its protein product is CASSLGWNRRQDTQYF.

The chain is built from TRBV7-9 and TRBJ2-3; 8 bases map to TRBD1. CDR3 size: 16 residues. The germline V gene has CDR1 SEHNR and CDR2 FQNEAQ (reference sequence). Losses at the gene ends were 5 bases for V and 2 bases for J; bases not matched to a gene: 9. For the CDR3, the DNA is TGTGCCAGCAGCCCCACAGGGGGTACGGACACAGATACGCAGTATTTT. Residues: CASSPTGGTDTDTQYF. Drawing the rest from reference TRBV7-9 and TRBJ2-3, the complete variable domain is DTGVSQNPRHKITKRGQNVTFRCDPISEHNRLYWYRQTLGQGPEFLTYFQNEAQLEKSRLLSDRFSAERPKGSFSTLEIQRTEQGDSAMYLCASSPTGGTDTDTQYFGPGTRLTVL.

CDR3 region: CASRWGPGQGHDVLTF. The CDR3 region has the DNA TGTGCCAGCAGGTGGGGCCCGGGACAGGGACATGACGTCCTGACTTTC. V and J are TRBV7-9 and TRBJ2-6; 9 positions agree with TRBD1. This CDR3 contains 16 residues. V gave up 6 bases and J gave up 11 bases; unmatched junction bases: 14. Per the germline V gene, CDR1 is SEHNR and CDR2 is FQNEAQ (reference sequence).

The V and J genes are TRBV12-5 and TRBJ1-1, with a possible D match to TRBD1 (6 bases). The CDR3 is 17 residues long. Trimming stripped 4 bases from V and 0 bases from J, with 18 bases between. Germline V gene sequence: CDR1 LGHNT, CDR2 FRNRAP. This CDR3 reads CASGWAPRQELNTEAFF. For the CDR3, the DNA is TGTGCTAGTGGTTGGGCCCCGAGACAGGAGTTGAACACTGAAGCTTTCTTT.

V usage is TRBV25-1 and J usage is TRBJ2-7; TRBD1 matches 9 bases. The trim removed 7 bases at V and 5 bases at J, leaving 9 bases unmatched. This CDR3 contains 14 residues. Per germline, CDR1 MGHDK and CDR2 SYGVNS. This CDR3 reads CASTTGTGYNEQYF. The CDR3 DNA reads as TGTGCCAGCACCACCGGGACAGGGTACAACGAGCAGTACTTC.

The chain uses TRBV7-6 and TRBJ2-2; possibly TRBD1 for D (6 bases). V lost 5 bases, J lost 1 base, and 14 bases lay in between. Germline V gene data show CDR1 as SGHVS and CDR2 as FNYEAQ. This CDR3 region has 16 residues. CDR3 region: CASSTHRDKNTGELFF. CDR3 in DNA: TGTGCCAGCAGCACCCACCGGGACAAGAACACCGGGGAGCTGTTTTTT. The full variable domain, rest sourced from reference TRBV7-6 and TRBJ2-2, is GAGVSQSPRYKVTKRGQDVALRCDPISGHVSLYWYRQALGQGPEFLTYFNYEAQQDKSGLPNDRFSAERPEGSISTLTIQRTEQRDSAMYRCASSTHRDKNTGELFFGEGSRLTVL.

This clone came up once. This chain joins TRBV14 and TRBJ1-2; D remains ambiguous. V was pared by 5 bases and J by 1 base, with 8 bases between. The CDR3 sequence is 13 residues long. In germline, CDR1 is SGHDN, CDR2 FVKESK. Here the CDR3 reads CASSFALNYGYTF. CDR3 sequence (DNA): TGTGCCAGCAGCTTCGCACTTAACTATGGCTACACCTTC.

The rearrangement links TRBV4-1 to TRBJ2-7, with D perhaps matching TRBD1 (6 bases). The V end was cut by 0 bases, the J end by 0 bases, with 9 bases between. CDR3 length equals 15 residues. Germline V lookup: CDR1 MGHRA, CDR2 YSYEKL. CDR3 region: CASSQDDRSSYEQYF. The CDR3 region has the DNA TGCGCCAGCAGCCAAGATGACAGGAGCTCCTACGAGCAGTACTTC.

In this sample, this clone turned up once. The chain links TRBV5-5 to TRBJ2-7; 7 nucleotides match TRBD1. Per germline, CDR1 SGHKS and CDR2 YYEKEE (reference sequence). This CDR3 comprises 14 residues. Trimming removed 4 bases from V and 7 bases from J; junction bases left unmatched: 11. CDR3 bases: TGTGCCAGCAGCCCCGGACAGGACTCCGGAGAGCAGTACTTC. It codes for CASSPGQDSGEQYF. Supplemented by reference TRBV5-5 and TRBJ2-7, the full variable domain reads DAGVTQSPTHLIKTRGQQVTLRCSPISGHKSVSWYQQVLGQGPQFIFQYYEKEERGRGNFPDRFSARQFPNYSSELNVNALLLGDSALYLCASSPGQDSGEQYFGPGTRLTVT.

V and J are TRBV25-1 and TRBJ1-6; D is unresolved. With 2 bases removed from V and 0 bases from J, the gap between germline ends came to 5 bases. Germline V gene data show CDR1 as MGHDK and CDR2 as SYGVNS. CDR3 length: 15 amino acids. CDR3 bases: TGTGCCAGCAGTGAACATAGCTCCTATAATTCACCCCTCCACTTT. It codes for CASSEHSSYNSPLHF.

This sequence joins TRBV6-5 and TRBJ2-5, with D possibly matching TRBD2 (7 bases). CDR1 is MNHEY, CDR2 SVGAGI, per germline. This CDR3 has 13 residues. Trimming left V 4 bases short and J 6 bases short, with 12 bases between. CDR3 sequence reads: CASSSGGGKTQYF. CDR3 in DNA: TGTGCCAGCAGTTCGGGGGGCGGGAAGACCCAGTACTTC.

The rearrangement links TRBV6-1 to TRBJ2-2; 12 nucleotides agree with TRBD1. J was trimmed by 6 bases and V by 2 bases; bases with no gene match: 7. The CDR3 length is 17 residues. Germline V gives CDR1 MNHNS, CDR2 SASEGT. CDR3 nucleotide sequence: TGTGCCAGCAGTGAAATGGTGGGACAGGGGGCCCCCGGGGAGCTGTTTTTT. Translating gives CASSEMVGQGAPGELFF.

This chain uses TRBV13 with TRBJ2-2; perhaps TRBD2 as D (6 bases). Germline values: CDR1 PRHDT, CDR2 FYEKMQ (reference sequence). The CDR3 has 16 residues. V lost 1 base and J 4 bases, leaving 13 bases between the germline ends. The CDR3 DNA follows: TGTGCCAGCAGCTTAGCCCAGGGACTCATCACCGGGGAGCTGTTTTTT. It translates to CASSLAQGLITGELFF.

The V gene is TRBV5-1, the J gene TRBJ2-2; tentatively, D is TRBD2 (5 bases). The CDR3 has 13 residues. V lost 4 bases and J lost 5, with 9 bases in between. Germline CDR1 reads SGHRS; CDR2 reads YFSETQ. CDR3 in DNA: TGCGCCAGCAGCGGACCGGGGACCGGGGAGCTGTTTTTT. Its translation: CASSGPGTGELFF.

V usage is TRBV6-5 and J usage is TRBJ2-7; D gene unclear. The CDR3 covers 12 residues. V dropped 4 bases and J dropped 5 bases, with 9 bases sitting between them. Germline CDR1 is MNHEY and CDR2 is SVGAGI. Here the CDR3 DNA reads TGTGCCAGCAGTTCGGCGGTCCACGAGCAGTACTTC. Residues: CASSSAVHEQYF.

The genes are TRBV7-7 and TRBJ2-2; 10 nucleotides match TRBD1. Germline CDR1 and CDR2: SSHAT and FNYEAQ (reference sequence). The CDR3 is 16 residues long. The CDR3 sequence: CATTDSDRGVAGELFF. The CDR3 region has the DNA TGTGCTACTACCGACTCGGACAGGGGGGTGGCCGGGGAGCTGTTTTTT.

The chain uses TRBV10-2 and TRBJ2-7; TRBD1 aligns across 8 bases. CDR3 size: 13 residues. The V and J ends lost 8 bases and 3 bases, in that order; junction bases with no gene match: 6. In germline, CDR1 is WSHSY, CDR2 SAAADI. This CDR3 reads CASGAGTGYEQYF. The DNA for the CDR3 is TGCGCCAGCGGCGCGGGGACAGGCTACGAGCAGTACTTC.

The V and J genes are TRBV28 and TRBJ2-4; TRBD1 agrees at 7 bases. Germline CDR1 reads MDHEN; CDR2 reads SYDVKM. The CDR3 runs to 15 residues. J lost 8 bases, V lost 5 bases, and 12 bases had no gene match. The CDR3 here is CASSTSGTVGDIQYF. CDR3 bases: TGTGCCAGCAGTACCTCCGGGACAGTCGGGGACATTCAGTACTTC.